Following are 9 T cell receptor beta chains from one sample sequenced in a study of regulatory T cells in long-lasting Graves disease. Construction of TCR beta libraries relied on iRepertoire HTBI primers and on Arm-PCR targeting CDR3 regions. TCRdb re-analysed the multiplex PCR reads in MiXCR, keeping a single row per CDR3 protein. Of 650,000 to 850,000 distinct CDR3 sequences in the sample, approximately 31% are singletons; the top ten hold 40% to 50%. Specified time point: persistent/refractory GD, antithyroid drugs over 5 years with positive TRAb. PBMC-derived RNA was used for the TCR library. Sequencing was performed on peripheral blood mononuclear cells (PBMCs), taken when the disease was refractory, from a patient treated with antithyroid drugs. The origin of the receptors is a female donor with Graves disease.

This clonotype was seen only a few times. The genes are TRBV19 and TRBJ1-2; 7 positions match TRBD1. Germline values: CDR1 LNHDA, CDR2 SQIVND (reference sequence). With V trimmed by 8 bases and J by 1 base, 10 bases remained unmatched. The CDR3 runs to 15 residues. CDR3 protein: CASGKPGQYNYGYTF. In DNA form, the CDR3 reads TGTGCCAGTGGGAAACCGGGACAGTATAACTATGGCTACACCTTC.

This clonotype was counted many times. CDR3 nucleotide sequence: TGTGCCAGCAGTGCCGACACGCTGTTTGGCTACACCTTC. Translating gives CASSADTLFGYTF. The rearrangement links TRBV28 to TRBJ1-2; D gene unclear. This CDR3 region has 13 residues. CDR1 is MDHEN, CDR2 SYDVKM, per germline. V was clipped by 5 bases and J by 7 bases, with 14 bases between them.

The chain uses TRBV29-1 and TRBJ1-4; D might be TRBD1 (5 bases). CDR1 is SQVTM and CDR2 is ANQGSEA in the germline V gene. The CDR3 runs to 16 residues. V lost 4 bases to trimming and J lost 8 bases, with 23 bases between them. The CDR3 reads CSVAPRIGGAGEKLFF. DNA for the CDR3: TGCAGCGTTGCCCCCCGTATCGGAGGGGCGGGGGAAAAACTGTTTTTT.

The gene calls are TRBV5-1 and TRBJ2-5; 8 nucleotides align to TRBD1. Germline V lookup: CDR1 SGHRS, CDR2 YFSETQ. V shed 5 bases and J 5 bases; nucleotides not matched to a gene: 8. The CDR3 sequence is 14 residues long. The CDR3 sequence: CASRDRGDEETQYF. Here the CDR3 DNA reads TGCGCCAGCAGAGACAGGGGTGATGAGGAGACCCAGTACTTC.

This chain connects TRBV5-1 to TRBJ2-7; D may be TRBD1 (6 bases). This CDR3 contains 14 residues. The germline V and J ends were trimmed by 3 bases and 3 bases, with 13 bases remaining between them. Looked up from germline, CDR1 is SGHRS and CDR2 is YFSETQ. The CDR3 spells CASSSYGTNYEQYF. CDR3 coding DNA: TGCGCCAGCAGCTCATACGGGACAAACTACGAGCAGTACTTC.

A few counts support this clonotype. V gene TRBV20-1 combines with J gene TRBJ2-7, with D possibly TRBD2 on 6 matching bases. V lost 0 bases to trimming and J lost 4 bases, with 16 bases between them. The CDR3 spans 15 residues. Germline CDR1 reads DFQATT; CDR2 reads SNEGSKA (reference sequence). CDR3 in amino acids: CSARDGGAGQYEQYF. The CDR3 coding sequence is TGCAGTGCTAGAGATGGAGGAGCGGGCCAGTACGAGCAGTACTTC.

This clonotype was detected many times. The rearrangement links TRBV12-3 or TRBV12-4 to TRBJ2-5; TRBD2 matches 8 bases. Trimming removed 6 bases from V and 4 bases from J; junction bases left unmatched: 10. The CDR3 is made up of 15 amino acids. CDR3 protein: CASRKGRTSRETQYF. Here the CDR3 DNA reads TGTGCCAGCAGAAAGGGCAGGACTAGCCGAGAGACCCAGTACTTC.

The sample holds a few counts of this clonotype. Sequence at one end of the junction differs from germline and may be a read error. The V gene is TRBV20-1, the J gene TRBJ1-4, with no clear D. CDR3 length equals 13 residues. Germline V CDR1 and CDR2: DFQATT, SNEGSKA (reference sequence). CDR3 DNA sequence: TGCAGTGCGAGAGGTCGAACCTTCGAAAAACTGTTTTTT. Its protein product is CSARGRTFEKLFF.

This clonotype was counted many times. The chain couples TRBV12-3 or TRBV12-4 to TRBJ2-7; 8 nucleotides match TRBD1. The length of the CDR3 is 14 residues. V gave up 4 bases and J gave up 2 bases; unmatched junction bases: 4. The CDR3 spells CASSSEDRAYEQYF. DNA of the CDR3: TGTGCCAGCAGTTCCGAGGACAGGGCCTACGAGCAGTACTTC.